The 27 T cell receptor beta chains presented below share a single source sample, sequenced in a study of blood T cell repertoires in COVID-19. Sequencing was performed with immunoSEQ multiplex PCR; in TCRdb, only in-frame clones are kept and a portion is missing. Here the sample spans fewer than 400,000 clones, 85% being singletons. Sequencing input: peripheral blood. The receptor set was obtained from a woman younger than 30 with acute or convalescent COVID-19.

J is TRBJ2-3 and V is TRBV2, with 8 bases that match TRBD2. This CDR3 has 14 amino acids. V lost 7 bases to trimming and J lost 4 bases; unmatched junction nucleotides: 7. Germline V CDR1 and CDR2: SNHLY, FYNNEI. DNA of the CDR3: TGTGCCAGCACCCCGGGACTAGGGCCAGATACGCAGTATTTT. Protein: CASTPGLGPDTQYF.

The chain couples TRBV7-9 to TRBJ2-1; the D is unclear. Trimming shortened V by 1 base and J by 9 bases, and 10 bases separated the two germline ends. The germline V gene has CDR1 SEHNR and CDR2 FQNEAQ (reference sequence). This CDR3 is 13 amino acids long. The CDR3 DNA reads TGTGCCAGCAGCTTAGTAGTGGGCCGTGAGCAGTTCTTC. Its translation is CASSLVVGREQFF.

The V gene is TRBV30, the J gene TRBJ2-7, with 8 bases lining up with TRBD2. The CDR3 consists of 13 residues. Germline CDR1 reads GTSNPN; CDR2 reads SVGIG (reference sequence). V was clipped by 6 bases and J by 5 bases; unmatched bases: 9. CDR3 sequence (DNA): TGTGCCTGCAATGCGGGGGGTTTCAACGAGCAGTACTTC. Protein product: CACNAGGFNEQYF.

The chain employs TRBV19 and TRBJ2-7, with D possibly TRBD2 on 5 matching bases. This CDR3 has 14 residues. V dropped 5 bases and J dropped 2 bases, with 13 bases sitting between them. Germline V lookup: CDR1 LNHDA, CDR2 SQIVND (reference sequence). This chain's CDR3 is CASSGVRAPYEQYF. The CDR3 region has the DNA TGTGCCAGTAGTGGGGTGCGGGCCCCCTACGAGCAGTACTTC.

The chain employs TRBV3-1 (or the pseudogene TRBV3-2) and TRBJ1-2, with D hard to call. Trimming left V 0 bases short and J 8 bases short, with 13 bases between. CDR3 length: 14 residues. The germline CDR1 and CDR2 sequences are LGHDT and YNNKEL (reference sequence). Here the CDR3 DNA reads TGTGCCAGCAGCCAAGAAGAGGGATCGATAGGCTACACCTTC. Encoded protein: CASSQEEGSIGYTF.

This clone was detected a few times. In DNA form, the CDR3 reads TGTGCCAGCAGCTTTAGGACTAGTTACCCCAATGAGCAGTTCTTC. This sequence encodes CASSFRTSYPNEQFF. V usage is TRBV7-9 and J usage is TRBJ2-1, with 7 bases identical to TRBD2. Germline CDR1 SEHNR, CDR2 FQNEAQ (reference sequence). The J segment lost 6 bases and the V segment lost 3 bases, leaving 8 bases of the junction unmatched. This CDR3 is 15 amino acids long.

V and J are TRBV6-1 and TRBJ1-1; D not resolved. In germline, CDR1 is MNHNS, CDR2 SASEGT. Deletions cut 0 bases from V and 1 base from J, with 6 bases between. The CDR3 runs to 14 residues. The CDR3 here is CASSEAHTNTEAFF. The DNA of the CDR3 is TGTGCCAGCAGTGAAGCGCACACGAACACTGAAGCTTTCTTT.

This clone has a handful of counts. The J gene is TRBJ1-1, the V gene TRBV9, with D maybe TRBD1 (5 bases). The CDR3 has 18 residues. CDR1 and CDR2 (germline): SGDLS, YYNGEE. Trimming cost V 3 bases and J 1 base, with 22 bases left between them. The CDR3: CASSEDSSNYGRNTEAFF. In DNA, the CDR3 is TGTGCCAGCAGCGAAGACAGCAGCAACTACGGAAGGAACACTGAAGCTTTCTTT. The entire variable domain, with the rest obtained from reference TRBV9 and TRBJ1-1, is as follows: DSGVTQTPKHLITATGQRVTLRCSPRSGDLSVYWYQQSLDQGLQFLIQYYNGEERAKGNILERFSAQQFPDLHSELNLSSLELGDSALYFCASSEDSSNYGRNTEAFFGQGTRLTVV.

The chain uses TRBV5-1 and TRBJ2-1, with D possibly matching TRBD2 (5 bases). CDR3 length equals 14 residues. V gave up 2 bases and J gave up 6 bases, with 12 bases separating them. Per the germline V gene, CDR1 is SGHRS and CDR2 is YFSETQ. The CDR3 loop reads CASSLREPLNEQFF. CDR3 nucleotides: TGCGCCAGCAGCTTAAGGGAGCCCCTCAATGAGCAGTTCTTC.

Here the CDR3 reads CASSPPTGGGNEQFF. The CDR3 DNA reads as TGTGCCAGCAGCCCCCCGACAGGGGGCGGAAATGAGCAGTTCTTC. The chain recombines TRBV13 with TRBJ2-1, with 10 bases aligning to TRBD1. The CDR3 totals 15 residues. V lost 5 bases and J lost 7; bases outside the gene matches: 8. Germline CDR1 reads PRHDT; CDR2 reads FYEKMQ (reference sequence). The full variable domain, its missing parts supplied by reference TRBV13 and TRBJ2-1, is AAGVIQSPRHLIKEKRETATLKCYPIPRHDTVYWYQQGPGQDPQFLISFYEKMQSDKGSIPDRFSAQQFSDYHSELNMSSLELGDSALYFCASSPPTGGGNEQFFGPGTRLTVL.

This sequence joins TRBV6-5 and TRBJ2-1; 11 positions agree with TRBD2. CDR3 size: 14 residues. From germline, CDR1 is MNHEY and CDR2 SVGAGI. Losses at the gene ends were 11 bases for V and 5 bases for J; bases not matched to a gene: 8. CDR3 nucleotide sequence: TGTGCCGCAACCAAGACTAGCGGGAACAATGAGCAGTTCTTC. This gives the protein CAATKTSGNNEQFF.

This clone has just one count. The rearrangement uses TRBV6-6 and TRBJ2-1, with 12 bases lining up with TRBD2. Per germline, CDR1 MNHNY and CDR2 SVGAGI (reference sequence). J gave up 7 bases and V 6 bases, and 4 bases lay outside the gene matches. CDR3 length: 14 residues. In DNA, the CDR3 is TGTGCCAGCAGGCTAGGACTAGCGGGGAATGAGCAGTTCTTC. The encoded protein is CASRLGLAGNEQFF.

The rearrangement joins TRBV6-4 to TRBJ1-1, with D unclear. The CDR3 length is 15 residues. Trimming left V 1 base short and J 1 base short, with 10 bases between. From germline, CDR1 is MRHNA and CDR2 SNTAGT. The CDR3 here is CASSDLRQANTEAFF. The CDR3 bases are TGTGCCAGCAGTGACTTAAGGCAGGCGAACACTGAAGCTTTCTTT.

This clone came up a few times. The junction and the germline gene differ at one end; a read error may be behind it. J is TRBJ2-5 and V is TRBV3-1 (or the pseudogene TRBV3-2), with 8 bases identical to TRBD2. Per the germline V gene, CDR1 is LGHDT and CDR2 is YNNKEL (reference sequence). The CDR3 consists of 13 residues. CDR3 coding DNA: TGTGCCAGCAGCCCCCGGGTAGCGGGACCCCTTGACTTC. Amino acid sequence: CASSPRVAGPLDF.

This clone came up a few times. Other nucleotide sequences from this sample produce the same CDR3. The rearrangement uses TRBV11-2 and TRBJ2-7; 8 bases agree with TRBD1. The junction had 1 base not matched to a gene; V was cut back by 0 bases and J by 3 bases. The CDR3 extends over 14 amino acids. Germline V gene lookup returns CDR1 SGHAT and CDR2 FQNNGV. In nucleotides, the CDR3 is TGTGCCAGCAGCTTAGAAACAGGGGGCTACGAGCAGTACTTC. Translation gives CASSLETGGYEQYF. The variable domain in full, with the rest retrieved from reference TRBV11-2 and TRBJ2-7, is EAGVAQSPRYKIIEKRQSVAFWCNPISGHATLYWYQQILGQGPKLLIQFQNNGVVDDSQLPKDRFSAERLKGVDSTLKIQPAKLEDSAVYLCASSLETGGYEQYFGPGTRLTVT.

This clone is a singleton in its sample. The chain carries TRBV28 and TRBJ2-7; 8 bases map to TRBD1. This CDR3 is 13 amino acids long. Losses at the gene ends were 1 base for V and 10 bases for J; bases not matched to a gene: 6. The germline V gene encodes CDR1 MDHEN and CDR2 SYDVKM. The CDR3 bases are TGTGCCAGCAGTTTATACGGACAGGGCGGTCAGTACTTC. Protein product: CASSLYGQGGQYF.

This rearrangement joins TRBV11-2 to TRBJ2-7, with 8 positions matching TRBD1. V lost 6 bases, J lost 4 bases, and 5 bases stayed unmatched. Germline V gene lookup returns CDR1 SGHAT and CDR2 FQNNGV. The CDR3 length is 13 residues. In DNA, the CDR3 is TGTGCCAGCAGTTCCGGGACAGGTTACGAGCAGTACTTC. Its translation is CASSSGTGYEQYF.

The chain has TRBV12-5 and TRBJ2-3; the D gene is possibly TRBD1 (7 bases). The V gene's germline CDR1 is LGHNT and CDR2 FRNRAP. The length of the CDR3 is 15 residues. The V and J ends lost 4 bases and 4 bases respectively, with 15 bases between them. DNA of the CDR3: TGTGCTAGTGGTTGGGGTCAGGGGGAGGCAGATACGCAGTATTTT. Translated: CASGWGQGEADTQYF. Full variable domain (outside the CDR3, taken from reference TRBV12-5 and TRBJ2-3): DARVTQTPRHKVTEMGQEVTMRCQPILGHNTVFWYRQTMMQGLELLAYFRNRAPLDDSGMPKDRFSAEMPDATLATLKIQPSEPRDSAVYFCASGWGQGEADTQYFGPGTRLTVL.

The rearrangement uses TRBV2 and TRBJ2-5, with 16 bases matching TRBD2. Germline V gene sequence: CDR1 SNHLY, CDR2 FYNNEI. The CDR3 totals 19 residues. With 7 bases clipped from V and 1 base from J, the junction kept 12 bases outside the gene matches. The CDR3 here is CASIAGTSGRGSSQETQYF. In nucleotides, the CDR3 is TGTGCCAGCATAGCCGGGACTAGCGGGAGGGGTAGTAGCCAAGAGACCCAGTACTTC.

The CDR3 DNA is TGCGCCAGCAGCTTGTGGCCGGGGAGCAACGAGCAGTACTTC. Its protein is CASSLWPGSNEQYF. This chain uses TRBV5-1 with TRBJ2-7; D is possibly TRBD2 (5 bases). CDR3 length equals 14 residues. V shed 1 base and J shed 5 bases, with 13 bases lying between them. Germline V gene sequence: CDR1 SGHRS, CDR2 YFSETQ.

This clone came up a few times. The chain is built from TRBV7-9 and TRBJ1-5, with D maybe TRBD1 (5 bases). CDR3 size: 16 residues. Germline-derived CDR1 and CDR2 are SEHNR and FQNEAQ (reference sequence). Trimming removed 2 bases at V and 4 bases at J, with 15 bases between. Here the CDR3 reads CASSLKSGTLNQPQHF. The CDR3 nucleotides are TGTGCCAGCAGCTTAAAATCCGGGACTCTTAATCAGCCCCAGCATTTT.

This chain joins TRBV5-6 and TRBJ2-7; D might be TRBD2 (6 bases). Trimming left V 4 bases short and J 4 bases short, with 18 bases between. Per the germline V gene, CDR1 is SGHDT and CDR2 is YYEEEE. The CDR3 is 15 amino acids. The CDR3: CASSHRLVFFYEQYF. In nucleotides, the CDR3 is TGTGCCAGCAGCCATCGACTAGTCTTCTTTTACGAGCAGTACTTC.

The chain has TRBV5-5 and TRBJ1-2; D unclear. This CDR3 has 15 amino acids. V shed 5 bases and J shed 3 bases, with 17 bases lying between them. Germline-derived CDR1 and CDR2 are SGHKS and YYEKEE (reference sequence). The CDR3 reads CASSPERVSYYGYTF. CDR3 DNA: TGTGCCAGCAGTCCTGAGAGGGTTAGTTACTATGGCTACACCTTC.

The chain joins TRBV5-6 to TRBJ1-5, with 9 bases aligning to TRBD1. Germline V CDR1 and CDR2: SGHDT, YYEEEE. The CDR3 runs 15 residues. Unmatched junction bases numbered 9, after V lost 7 bases and J lost 4 bases. The CDR3 sequence: CASFRSGTGNQPQHF. Written as DNA, the CDR3 is TGTGCCAGCTTTCGATCCGGGACAGGGAATCAGCCCCAGCATTTT.

This chain uses TRBV5-1 with TRBJ1-1; D might be TRBD1 (5 bases). The CDR3 runs 18 residues. Germline V gene sequence: CDR1 SGHRS, CDR2 YFSETQ. With 0 bases removed from V and 3 bases from J, the gap between germline ends came to 21 bases. The CDR3 loop reads CASSLEGVGAIRYTEAFF. The CDR3 DNA follows: TGCGCCAGCAGCTTGGAAGGGGTAGGGGCAATTCGGTACACTGAAGCTTTCTTT.

The chain employs TRBV24-1 and TRBJ2-7, with TRBD1 matching 8 bases. This CDR3 contains 16 residues. Looked up from germline, CDR1 is KGHDR and CDR2 is SFDVKD. The ends lost 3 bases at V and 2 bases at J; junction bases unmatched: 8. The CDR3 region has the DNA TGTGCCACCAGTGATACGCGGACAGGGTTTCCCTACGAGCAGTACTTC. As protein: CATSDTRTGFPYEQYF.

The chain employs TRBV30 and TRBJ1-6; 8 bases fit TRBD1. The CDR3 is made up of 20 amino acids. Looked up from germline, CDR1 is GTSNPN and CDR2 is SVGIG (reference sequence). V lost 3 bases to trimming and J lost 10 bases; unmatched junction nucleotides: 26. The CDR3 DNA reads as TGTGCCTGGAGCGTGGCCAGGACGTCCGGACAGGGCCTTGGAGGGTCACCCCTCCACTTT. Amino acids: CAWSVARTSGQGLGGSPLHF.